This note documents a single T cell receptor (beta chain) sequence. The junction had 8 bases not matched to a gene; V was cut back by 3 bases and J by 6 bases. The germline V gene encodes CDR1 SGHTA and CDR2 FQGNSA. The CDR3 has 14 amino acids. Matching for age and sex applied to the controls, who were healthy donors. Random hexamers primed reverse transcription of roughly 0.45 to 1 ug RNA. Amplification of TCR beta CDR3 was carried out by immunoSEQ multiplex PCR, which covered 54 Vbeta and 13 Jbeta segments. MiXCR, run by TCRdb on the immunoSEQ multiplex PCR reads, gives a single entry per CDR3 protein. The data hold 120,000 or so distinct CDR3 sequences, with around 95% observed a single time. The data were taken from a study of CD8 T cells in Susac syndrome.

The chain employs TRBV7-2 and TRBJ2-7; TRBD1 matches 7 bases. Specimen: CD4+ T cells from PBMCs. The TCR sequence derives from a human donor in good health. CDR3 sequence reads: CASSFDRVRSEQYF. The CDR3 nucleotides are TGTGCCAGCAGCTTCGACAGGGTCAGGTCCGAGCAGTACTTC.